Shown below are 8 T cell receptor beta chains from a single sample sequenced in a study of identical twins (dated by TCRdb to the mid-2010s). The protocol used for the library was 5' RACE. Sequencing instrument: Illumina HiSeq 2000. TCRdb redid the processing of the public reads, applying fastp at Q25 and MiXCR, and retained in-frame beta chains. CDR3 protein duplicates are merged, each entry listing the most common genes and DNA. The sample includes under 350,000 distinct CDR3 sequences, with 8% to 9.5% observed a single time. The ten most abundant clones make up roughly 6.4% of the sample. Separately, the same data were catalogued under a study of yellow fever vaccine responses in identical twins.

The specimen sequenced was CD8+ T cells sorted from blood. These receptors originate from a young woman in good health.

The chain links TRBV27 to TRBJ2-3; no firm D call. The V and J ends lost 3 bases and 0 bases respectively, with 7 bases between them. CDR1 is MNHEY and CDR2 is SMNVEV in the germline V gene (reference sequence). CDR3 length equals 14 residues. CDR3 bases: TGTGCCAGCAGTTTTGTCTTCAGCACAGATACGCAGTATTTT. Protein product: CASSFVFSTDTQYF.

This clonotype was found a few times. The CDR3 loop reads CATSDLERTESTDTQYF. The DNA of the CDR3 is TGTGCCACCAGTGATTTGGAGAGGACAGAAAGCACAGATACGCAGTATTTT. This chain joins TRBV24-1 and TRBJ2-3, with a weak D call TRBD1 (6 bases). This CDR3 comprises 17 residues. V dropped 0 bases and J dropped 0 bases, with 12 bases sitting between them. Germline CDR1 reads KGHDR; CDR2 reads SFDVKD.

This clonotype occurred many times. The chain couples TRBV20-1 to TRBJ2-7; either TRBD1 or TRBD2 may fit D (5 bases each). Germline V lookup: CDR1 DFQATT, CDR2 SNEGSKA (reference sequence). This CDR3 comprises 14 residues. Trimming shortened V by 6 bases and J by 4 bases, and 19 bases separated the two germline ends. CDR3 bases: TGCAGTGCACTTGAACAGGAGGAGAATTACGAGCAGTACTTC. It specifies CSALEQEENYEQYF.

The chain uses TRBV24-1 and TRBJ1-4; no reliable D call. V lost 9 bases and J lost 7, with 11 bases in between. The CDR3 sequence is 12 residues long. Germline assignment: CDR1 KGHDR and CDR2 SFDVKD. CDR3 nucleotides: TGTGCCACCGCGGACGGGTCTGAAAAACTGTTTTTT. Protein: CATADGSEKLFF.

The rearrangement joins TRBV27 to TRBJ2-2, with 9 bases fitting TRBD2. V lost 2 bases, J lost 8 bases, and 12 bases stayed unmatched. From germline, CDR1 is MNHEY and CDR2 SMNVEV (reference sequence). This CDR3 spans 17 amino acids. The CDR3 bases are TGTGCCAGCAGTTTACAGGGAGGTAGCGGGAGTAAAGGGGAGCTGTTTTTT. It yields the protein CASSLQGGSGSKGELFF.

This clonotype was observed at least ten times. The chain combines TRBV29-1 with TRBJ2-1, with no clear D. Germline CDR1 and CDR2: SQVTM and ANQGSEA. V was shortened by 2 bases and J by 2 bases, with 10 bases between the two germline ends. The CDR3 runs 14 residues. The CDR3 region is CSVEPQEAYNEQFF. Here the CDR3 DNA reads TGCAGCGTTGAACCCCAGGAAGCCTACAATGAGCAGTTCTTC.

The rearrangement links TRBV12-3 or TRBV12-4 to TRBJ2-1; the D call may be TRBD1 or TRBD2 (5 bases each). This CDR3 is built from 19 residues. V shed 4 bases and J shed 0 bases, with 22 bases lying between them. The CDR3 loop is CASSSTQNIRESSYNEQFF. The CDR3 coding sequence is TGTGCCAGCAGTTCTACTCAAAATATCAGGGAGAGCTCCTACAATGAGCAGTTCTTC.

The chain has TRBV15 and TRBJ2-7; 11 bases are shared with TRBD2. CDR1 and CDR2 (germline): LNHNV, YYDKDF (reference sequence). Trimming removed 3 bases from V and 2 bases from J; junction bases left unmatched: 3. The CDR3 consists of 15 residues. CDR3 sequence (DNA): TGTGCCACCAGCAGCGGGACTAGCGGAACCTACGAGCAGTACTTC. Translated: CATSSGTSGTYEQYF.